This T cell receptor (beta chain) was observed in a study of cytomegalovirus exposure and HLA in healthy donors. Study results and limitations: Cytomegalovirus status was reportedly diagnosed by the classifier with high sensitivity and specificity. Serostatus for CMV was the only available immune exposure information.

About this clone itself: The antigen is not known.

It was with 60 Vbeta and 13 Jbeta primers that the PCR ran. Libraries were prepared by immunoSEQ multiplex PCR; TCRdb keeps only in-frame clonotypes and omits some of them. The sample lists around 150,000 clones; approximately 60% were seen once. Germline values: CDR1 SGHNT, CDR2 YYREEE (reference sequence). The CDR3 covers 15 residues. The V end lost 1 base, the J end lost 0 bases, and 9 bases lay between the germline ends. The genes are TRBV5-4 and TRBJ2-3; D perhaps matches TRBD1 (5 bases). The receptor's source is a human donor in good health. Sequenced sample: PBMCs. In nucleotides, the CDR3 is TGTGCCAGCAGCTTGACAGGATCTAGCACAGATACGCAGTATTTT. It encodes CASSLTGSSTDTQYF.